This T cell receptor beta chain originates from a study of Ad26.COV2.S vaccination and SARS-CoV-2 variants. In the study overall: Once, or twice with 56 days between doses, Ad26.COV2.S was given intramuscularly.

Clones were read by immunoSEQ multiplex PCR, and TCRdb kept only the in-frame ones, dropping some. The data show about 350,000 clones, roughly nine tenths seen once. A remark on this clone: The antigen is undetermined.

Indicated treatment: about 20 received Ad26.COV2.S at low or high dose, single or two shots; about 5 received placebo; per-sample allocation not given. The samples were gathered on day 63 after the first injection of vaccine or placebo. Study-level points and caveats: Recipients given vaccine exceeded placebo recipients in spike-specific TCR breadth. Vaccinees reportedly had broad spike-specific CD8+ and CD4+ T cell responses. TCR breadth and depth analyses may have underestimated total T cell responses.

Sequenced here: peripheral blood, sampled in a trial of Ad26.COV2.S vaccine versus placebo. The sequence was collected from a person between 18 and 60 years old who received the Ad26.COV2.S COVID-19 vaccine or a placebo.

DNA for the CDR3: TGTGCCAGCAGTGAAGATCGGGGAGCGGCTAGGTACTTC. Amino acids: CASSEDRGAARYF. The V and J genes are TRBV6-1 and TRBJ2-7; D is possibly TRBD2 (5 bases). The germline V gene encodes CDR1 MNHNS and CDR2 SASEGT. Trimming removed 1 base from V and 12 bases from J, with 16 bases in between. The CDR3 has 13 amino acids.